The 30 T cell receptor beta chains below come from one sample, sequenced in a study of blood T cell repertoires in COVID-19. Sequencing used immunoSEQ multiplex PCR; TCRdb keeps in-frame clones, though not all of them. Of about 80,000 clones listed, approximately 80% were seen once; the top ten hold approximately 12%. Source material: peripheral blood. The source is a man older than 75 with acute or convalescent COVID-19.

V usage is TRBV19 and J usage is TRBJ1-2; TRBD1 aligns across 10 bases. The CDR3 is made up of 16 amino acids. V shed 6 bases and J 1 base; nucleotides not matched to a gene: 8. Germline-derived CDR1 and CDR2 are LNHDA and SQIVND (reference sequence). The CDR3 protein is CASRAIGQGVNYGYTF. The CDR3 region has the DNA TGTGCCAGTAGGGCCATTGGACAGGGGGTTAACTATGGCTACACCTTC.

CDR3 DNA sequence: TGTGCCAGCAGCTTGAACGGGGGACAGGGGGGATCACCCCTCCACTTT. It is translated as CASSLNGGQGGSPLHF. The rearrangement links TRBV5-4 to TRBJ1-6; 11 bases line up with TRBD1. This CDR3 spans 16 amino acids. V lost 1 base and J lost 10; bases outside the gene matches: 7. Germline CDR1 and CDR2: SGHNT and YYREEE (reference sequence).

The rearrangement joins TRBV12-5 to TRBJ1-6, with D perhaps matching TRBD1 (6 bases). In germline, CDR1 is LGHNT, CDR2 FRNRAP. V lost 1 base and J lost 12, with 10 bases in between. CDR3 length equals 13 residues. CDR3 region: CASGLEGVLPLHF. In DNA, the CDR3 is TGTGCTAGTGGTTTGGAGGGGGTTTTACCCCTCCACTTT.

This clone was observed a few times. The J gene is TRBJ1-2, the V gene TRBV6-1, with 8 bases matching TRBD1. J lost 4 bases, V lost 3 bases, and 13 bases had no gene match. The germline V gene has CDR1 MNHNS and CDR2 SASEGT. CDR3 length: 17 residues. CDR3 in amino acids: CASSDAPGGSPPYGYTF. The DNA of the CDR3 is TGTGCCAGCAGTGACGCGCCAGGGGGCTCACCTCCCTATGGCTACACCTTC.

A few counts support this clone. V gene TRBV11-1 combines with J gene TRBJ2-7; TRBD1 agrees at 11 bases. This CDR3 comprises 15 residues. Germline V gives CDR1 SGHAT, CDR2 FQDESV (reference sequence). V gave up 4 bases and J gave up 4 bases; unmatched junction bases: 6. In nucleotides, the CDR3 is TGTGCCAGCAGCTCTGGACAGGGGGCATTGTACGAGCAGTACTTC. Residues: CASSSGQGALYEQYF.

The genes are TRBV12-3 or TRBV12-4 and TRBJ1-3; 11 nucleotides match TRBD1. The junction had 3 bases not matched to a gene; V was cut back by 6 bases and J by 8 bases. This CDR3 has 13 residues. The CDR3, as DNA: TGTGCCAGCAGCCTGGGACAGGGGGACACCATATATTTT. Protein sequence: CASSLGQGDTIYF.

V usage is TRBV4-2 and J usage is TRBJ1-6; D is unresolved. The CDR3 length is 14 residues. V lost 5 bases to trimming and J lost 10 bases, with 15 bases between them. Germline values: CDR1 LGHNA, CDR2 YNFKEQ. CDR3 loop: CASSERSSESPLHF. The CDR3 DNA reads as TGTGCCAGCAGCGAGAGGAGTAGTGAGTCACCCCTCCACTTT.

The rearrangement links TRBV4-2 to TRBJ2-3; possibly TRBD2 for D (5 bases). The germline gives CDR1 LGHNA, CDR2 YNFKEQ. V dropped 1 base and J dropped 4 bases, with 18 bases sitting between them. The CDR3 is 17 amino acids. CDR3: CASSQAPVGEYADTQYF. CDR3 nucleotides: TGTGCCAGCAGCCAAGCACCCGTCGGGGAGTATGCAGATACGCAGTATTTT.

The rearrangement links TRBV3-1 (or the pseudogene TRBV3-2) to TRBJ1-1; the match to TRBD1 covers 7 bases. The CDR3 is 14 amino acids. The germline V gene has CDR1 LGHDT and CDR2 YNNKEL (reference sequence). With V trimmed by 3 bases and J by 5 bases, 6 bases remained unmatched. The DNA for the CDR3 is TGTGCCAGCAGCCATTCAGGGGGAGGTACTGAAGCTTTCTTT. Its protein product is CASSHSGGGTEAFF.

The chain has TRBV2 and TRBJ2-5; TRBD1 aligns across 9 bases. CDR1 and CDR2 (germline): SNHLY, FYNNEI. V lost 4 bases and J lost 5; bases outside the gene matches: 8. This CDR3 contains 15 residues. The CDR3 DNA sequence: TGTGCCAGCAGTGGACGGGACAGGGTGGGGGAGACCCAGTACTTC. It is translated as CASSGRDRVGETQYF.

The rearrangement uses TRBV6-6 and TRBJ1-5; TRBD1 matches 10 bases. The V segment lost 2 bases and the J segment 7 bases; nucleotides outside the gene matches: 8. Germline values: CDR1 MNHNY, CDR2 SVGAGI (reference sequence). This CDR3 region has 16 residues. This CDR3 reads CASSYPTGQGTQPQHF. The CDR3 bases are TGTGCCAGCAGTTACCCTACGGGACAGGGGACCCAGCCCCAGCATTTT.

The chain is built from TRBV29-1 and TRBJ1-2, with TRBD1 identical over 7 bases. Looked up from germline, CDR1 is SQVTM and CDR2 is ANQGSEA. Unmatched junction bases numbered 5, after V lost 6 bases and J lost 4 bases. The CDR3 length is 12 residues. The CDR3 protein is CSVRTGSYGYTF. The CDR3 DNA reads TGCAGCGTCCGGACAGGAAGCTATGGCTACACCTTC. The full variable domain, its missing parts supplied by reference TRBV29-1 and TRBJ1-2, is SAVISQKPSRDICQRGTSLTIQCQVDSQVTMMFWYRQQPGQSLTLIATANQGSEATYESGFVIDKFPISRPNLTFSTLTVSNMSPEDSSIYLCSVRTGSYGYTFGSGTRLTVV.

This chain links TRBV6-6 with TRBJ1-1; 8 bases agree with TRBD1. CDR1 is MNHNY and CDR2 is SVGAGI in the germline V gene (reference sequence). The length of the CDR3 is 13 residues. V lost 6 bases and J lost 10; bases outside the gene matches: 10. The CDR3 sequence is CASSERQGPRAFF. Here the CDR3 DNA reads TGTGCCAGCAGCGAGAGACAGGGGCCCAGAGCTTTCTTT.

The chain has TRBV19 and TRBJ1-2, with 9 bases that match TRBD1. Per germline, CDR1 LNHDA and CDR2 SQIVND (reference sequence). Trimming at V came to 5 bases and at J to 5 bases, leaving 9 bases not matched to a gene. The CDR3 sequence is 15 residues long. The chain's CDR3 is CASSGNRGQGYGYTF. The DNA for the CDR3 is TGTGCCAGTAGTGGGAACAGGGGGCAAGGATATGGCTACACCTTC.

The genes are TRBV7-2 and TRBJ2-3; 7 bases fit TRBD2. Germline-derived CDR1 and CDR2 are SGHTA and FQGNSA. V lost 9 bases, J lost 4 bases, and 7 bases stayed unmatched. The CDR3 runs 13 residues. The chain's CDR3 is CASDPGGADTQYF. The DNA of the CDR3 is TGTGCCAGTGATCCGGGGGGTGCAGATACGCAGTATTTT.

The chain uses TRBV23-1 and TRBJ1-5; D gene uncertain. TRBV23-1 is an ORF, with its function uncertain. With 2 bases removed from V and 6 bases from J, the gap between germline ends came to 8 bases. The CDR3 totals 13 residues. CDR3 in amino acids: CASSQTPGQPQHF. The CDR3, as DNA: TGCGCCAGCAGTCAAACGCCCGGTCAGCCCCAGCATTTT.

The rearrangement links TRBV15 to TRBJ2-6, with D possibly TRBD1 on 5 matching bases. The V end lost 1 base, the J end lost 1 base, and 14 bases lay between the germline ends. Looked up from germline, CDR1 is LNHNV and CDR2 is YYDKDF (reference sequence). The length of the CDR3 is 18 residues. CDR3 sequence: CATSRVTGSASGANVLTF. CDR3 in DNA: TGTGCCACCAGCAGAGTAACAGGCAGCGCGTCTGGGGCCAACGTCCTGACTTTC.

The V call is TRBV9, the J call TRBJ2-1; D perhaps matches TRBD1 (6 bases). Germline V CDR1 and CDR2: SGDLS, YYNGEE. The CDR3 totals 15 residues. V was shortened by 3 bases and J by 8 bases, with 18 bases between the two germline ends. CDR3 DNA sequence: TGTGCCAGCAGCGCTCAACAGGGAGAGTATGATGAGCAGTTCTTC. Protein: CASSAQQGEYDEQFF.

This clone was observed a few times. The chain has TRBV11-2 and TRBJ1-1; 7 bases agree with TRBD1. Germline lookup yields CDR1 SGHAT and CDR2 FQNNGV. J gave up 0 bases and V 6 bases, and 4 bases lay outside the gene matches. The CDR3 extends over 14 amino acids. DNA of the CDR3: TGTGCCAGCAGGCTACAGGGGTTGAACACTGAAGCTTTCTTT. Translating it yields CASRLQGLNTEAFF.

The chain uses TRBV10-2 and TRBJ1-6; weak D call: TRBD1 (6 bases). Germline CDR1 WSHSY, CDR2 SAAADI. The CDR3 runs to 16 residues. Trimming took off 2 bases at V and 5 bases at J, with 13 bases between the two ends. DNA for the CDR3: TGCGCCAGCAGTGAGCAACAGGGTTCCCATAATTCACCCCTCCACTTT. It is translated as CASSEQQGSHNSPLHF.

The chain's CDR3 is CASSQDRAYGYTF. For the CDR3, the DNA is TGTGCCAGCAGTCAGGACAGGGCCTATGGCTACACCTTC. The chain combines TRBV6-5 with TRBJ1-2, with TRBD1 matching over 8 bases. The germline V gene has CDR1 MNHEY and CDR2 SVGAGI. The CDR3 is 13 residues long. V was pared by 5 bases and J by 4 bases, with 3 bases of the junction left unmatched.

Written as DNA, the CDR3 is TGTGCCAGCAAAGCCTGGCAGGGGCAAACAGGATATGGCTACACCTTC. Protein: CASKAWQGQTGYGYTF. The V gene is TRBV28, the J gene TRBJ1-2, with a tentative D call TRBD1 (6 bases). Trimming took 7 bases from V and 5 from J, leaving 23 bases between them. The V gene's germline CDR1 is MDHEN and CDR2 SYDVKM. This CDR3 comprises 16 residues.

The rearrangement joins TRBV18 to TRBJ1-1; D remains ambiguous. Germline V gene lookup returns CDR1 KGHSH and CDR2 LQKENI. The CDR3 totals 14 residues. With 3 bases removed from V and 3 bases from J, the gap between germline ends came to 11 bases. The CDR3 loop reads CASSPPFTDTEAFF. The CDR3, as DNA: TGTGCCAGCTCACCCCCCTTCACGGACACTGAAGCTTTCTTT.

The CDR3 DNA sequence: TGTGCCAGCAGCTTACAGGGGGCGACAGATACGCAGTATTTT. This encodes CASSLQGATDTQYF. V and J are TRBV5-4 and TRBJ2-3; 9 nucleotides agree with TRBD1. Germline-derived CDR1 and CDR2 are SGHNT and YYREEE (reference sequence). Trimming at V came to 2 bases and at J to 3 bases, leaving 1 base not matched to a gene. CDR3 length: 14 amino acids. Complete variable domain (other parts from reference TRBV5-4 and TRBJ2-3): ETGVTQSPTHLIKTRGQQVTLRCSSQSGHNTVSWYQQALGQGPQFIFQYYREEENGRGNFPPRFSGLQFPNYSSELNVNALELDDSALYLCASSLQGATDTQYFGPGTRLTVL.

The V call is TRBV3-1 (or the pseudogene TRBV3-2), the J call TRBJ2-3; 11 nucleotides match TRBD2. V dropped 3 bases and J dropped 0; count of bases not matched to a gene: 5. Germline V gives CDR1 LGHDT, CDR2 YNNKEL (reference sequence). This CDR3 spans 17 amino acids. CDR3 coding DNA: TGTGCCAGCAGCCAGGGGAGACTAGCGGGGAGCACAGATACGCAGTATTTT. The encoded protein is CASSQGRLAGSTDTQYF.

The chain has TRBV19 and TRBJ1-1; D perhaps matches TRBD1 (5 bases). The germline V gene has CDR1 LNHDA and CDR2 SQIVND (reference sequence). The CDR3 contains 17 residues. Trimming cost V 0 bases and J 4 bases, with 18 bases left between them. DNA of the CDR3: TGTGCCAGTAGTATAGATCGAGCAGGGTACGGTGGCACTGAAGCTTTCTTT. This translates into CASSIDRAGYGGTEAFF.

CDR3 nucleotide sequence: TGTGCCATTACAACAGCCGGGACAGGGGTTCACGAGCAGTACTTC. It yields the protein CAITTAGTGVHEQYF. The V and J genes are TRBV28 and TRBJ2-7, with 10 positions matching TRBD1. The germline V gene encodes CDR1 MDHEN and CDR2 SYDVKM. The CDR3 extends over 15 amino acids. V was pared by 10 bases and J by 5 bases, with 14 bases of the junction left unmatched.

For this clone: Additional DNA sequences in this sample encode the identical CDR3. J is TRBJ1-1 and V is TRBV7-9; D remains unclear. The V end lost 0 bases, the J end lost 1 base, and 3 bases lay between the germline ends. The germline gives CDR1 SEHNR, CDR2 FQNEAQ (reference sequence). The CDR3 spans 13 residues. Here the CDR3 reads CASSLAQNTEAFF. The DNA of the CDR3 is TGTGCCAGCAGCTTAGCCCAGAACACTGAAGCTTTCTTT.

The rearrangement joins TRBV5-1 to TRBJ1-4; a possible D gene is TRBD1 (5 bases). The CDR3 extends over 16 amino acids. V was cut by 0 bases and J by 5 bases, with 14 bases left in between. Germline V CDR1 and CDR2: SGHRS, YFSETQ. The CDR3 spells CASSLEGGGANEKLFF. The CDR3 DNA reads as TGCGCCAGCAGCTTGGAGGGCGGAGGGGCAAATGAAAAACTGTTTTTT.

This clone was picked up one time. Because the CDR3 is missing its conserved closing phenylalanine or tryptophan, this is likely a read error. It is unclear where the CDR3 begins or ends on the DNA, so no DNA is shown, and the CDR3 is as TCRdb lists it. This chain connects TRBV6-1 to TRBJ1-2; the table's D call, TRBD1, has no DNA check behind it. Counting both end residues, the CDR3 totals 13 amino acids. Germline V gives CDR1 MNHNS, CDR2 SASEGT. CDR3 sequence: CASSEARNLLTVS.